The clone carrying this T cell receptor beta chain was counted ten times or more. Its antigen is still unknown. For TCRbeta, the library was prepared with unique molecular identifiers. TCRdb recomputed calls from the PCR reads with MiXCR, one row per CDR3 protein. The sample shows roughly 250,000 distinct CDR3 sequences, 8.2% of them seen only once. Germline CDR1 is SGHRS and CDR2 is YFSETQ. Trimming shortened V by 3 bases and J by 2 bases, and 12 bases separated the two germline ends. This CDR3 spans 14 amino acids. This entry comes from a study of T-cell reconstitution after alpha-beta-depleted transplantation in children. General observations from the study: There were reportedly several hundred expanded graft clones from which alpha-beta T cells came about two months after transplant. Where some patients showed high TCRbeta diversity at day 60, it came from recipient T cells and thymic progenitors that had survived. A year post-transplant, T-cell counts and diversity derived mostly from newly produced T cells.

The clonotype was recovered from a male patient aged 10 to 17 who had a stem cell transplant for acute lymphoblastic leukemia, so the T cells may come from the graft donor. V usage is TRBV5-1 and J usage is TRBJ2-7; D perhaps matches TRBD2 (5 bases). The sequenced sample was PBMCs, mostly from graft donor cells, obtained 180 days after TCRalphabeta/CD19-depleted stem cell transplant. CDR3 protein: CASSSSSGAYEQYF. DNA of the CDR3: TGCGCCAGCAGCTCCTCATCCGGGGCCTACGAGCAGTACTTC.